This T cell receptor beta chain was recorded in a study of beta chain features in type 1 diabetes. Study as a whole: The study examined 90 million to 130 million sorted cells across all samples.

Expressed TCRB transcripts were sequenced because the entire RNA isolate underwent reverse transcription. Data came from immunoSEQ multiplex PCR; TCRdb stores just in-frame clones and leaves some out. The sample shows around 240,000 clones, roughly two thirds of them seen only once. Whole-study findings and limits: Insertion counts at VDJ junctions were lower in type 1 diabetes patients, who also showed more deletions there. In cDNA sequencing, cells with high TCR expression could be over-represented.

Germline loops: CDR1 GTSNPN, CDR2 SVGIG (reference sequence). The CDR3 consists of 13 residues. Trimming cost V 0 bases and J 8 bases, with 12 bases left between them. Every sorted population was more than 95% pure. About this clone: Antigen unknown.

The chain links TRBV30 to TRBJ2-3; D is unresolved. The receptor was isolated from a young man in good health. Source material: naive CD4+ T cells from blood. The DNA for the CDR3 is TGTGCCTGGAGTGTACTCCAAGGGCTTACGCAGTATTTT. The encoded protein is CAWSVLQGLTQYF.